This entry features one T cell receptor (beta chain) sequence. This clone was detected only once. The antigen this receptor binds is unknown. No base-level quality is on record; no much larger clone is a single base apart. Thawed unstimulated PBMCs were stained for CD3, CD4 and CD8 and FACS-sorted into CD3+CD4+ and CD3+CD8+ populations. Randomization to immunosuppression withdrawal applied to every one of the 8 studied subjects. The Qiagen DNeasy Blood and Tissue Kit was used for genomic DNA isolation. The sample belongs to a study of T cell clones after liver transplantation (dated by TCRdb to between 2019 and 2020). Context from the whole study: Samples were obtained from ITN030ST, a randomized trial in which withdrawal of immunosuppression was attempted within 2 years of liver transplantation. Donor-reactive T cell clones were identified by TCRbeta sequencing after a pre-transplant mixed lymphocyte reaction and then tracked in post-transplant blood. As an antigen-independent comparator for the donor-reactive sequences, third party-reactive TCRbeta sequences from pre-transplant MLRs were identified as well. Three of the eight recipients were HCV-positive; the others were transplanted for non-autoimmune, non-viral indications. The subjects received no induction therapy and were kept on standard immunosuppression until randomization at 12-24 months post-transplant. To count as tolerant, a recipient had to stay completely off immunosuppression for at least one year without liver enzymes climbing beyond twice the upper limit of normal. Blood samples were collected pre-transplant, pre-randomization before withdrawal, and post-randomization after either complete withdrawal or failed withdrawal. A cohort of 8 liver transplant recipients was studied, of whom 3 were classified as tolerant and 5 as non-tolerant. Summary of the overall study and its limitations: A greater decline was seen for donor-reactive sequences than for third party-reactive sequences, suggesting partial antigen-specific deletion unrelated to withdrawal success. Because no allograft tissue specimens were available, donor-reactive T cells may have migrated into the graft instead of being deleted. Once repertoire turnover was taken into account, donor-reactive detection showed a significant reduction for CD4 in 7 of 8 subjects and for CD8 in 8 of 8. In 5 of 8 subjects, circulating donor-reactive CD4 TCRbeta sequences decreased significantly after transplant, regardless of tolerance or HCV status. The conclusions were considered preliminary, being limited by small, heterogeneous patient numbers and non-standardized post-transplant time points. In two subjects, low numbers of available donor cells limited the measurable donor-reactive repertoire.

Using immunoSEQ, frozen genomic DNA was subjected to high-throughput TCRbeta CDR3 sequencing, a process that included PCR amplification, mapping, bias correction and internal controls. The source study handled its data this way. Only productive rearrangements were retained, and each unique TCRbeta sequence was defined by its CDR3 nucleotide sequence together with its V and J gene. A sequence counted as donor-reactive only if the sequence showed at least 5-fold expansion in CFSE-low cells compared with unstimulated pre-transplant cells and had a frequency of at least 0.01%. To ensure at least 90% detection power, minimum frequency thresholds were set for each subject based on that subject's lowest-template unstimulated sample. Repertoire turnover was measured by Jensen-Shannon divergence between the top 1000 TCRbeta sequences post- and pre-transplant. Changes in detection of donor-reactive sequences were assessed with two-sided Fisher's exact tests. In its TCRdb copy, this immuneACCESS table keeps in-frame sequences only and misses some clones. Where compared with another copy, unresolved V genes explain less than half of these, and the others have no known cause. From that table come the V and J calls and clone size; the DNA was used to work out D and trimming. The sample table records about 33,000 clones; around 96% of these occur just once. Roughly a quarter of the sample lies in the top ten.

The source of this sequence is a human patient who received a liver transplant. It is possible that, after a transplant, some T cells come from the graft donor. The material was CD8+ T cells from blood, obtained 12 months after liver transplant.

Here is the DNA: TGTGCCAGCAGCCCGCGGACTAGCGGGATACACTACGAGCAGTACTTC. Translated, this is CASSPRTSGIHYEQYF. The chain couples TRBV7-9 to TRBJ2-7, and TRBD2 matches 12 of the central bases. The CDR3 has 16 amino acids, counting the end cysteine and phenylalanine. This entry keeps only the CDR3 DNA: 48 bases, framed from base 1. Per the germline V gene (reference sequence), SEHNR is the CDR1 and FQNEAQ is the CDR2. At the junction V is shortened by 5 bases and J by 3 bases; bases outside the gene matches: 8.